This T cell receptor (beta chain) was captured by sequencing in a study of Graves' ophthalmopathy and Graves' hyperthyroidism. Study-level findings and limits: Blood samples also showed most expanded thyroid clonotypes exceeding 0.001 frequency.

Investigators amplified TCR beta CDR3 regions from RNA transcripts. RT-PCR in the first round used HTBI primers; a second-round multiplex PCR followed. TCRdb redid the calling of the multiplex PCR reads with MiXCR, one entry per CDR3 protein. The data contain 200,000 to 300,000 distinct CDR3 sequences, 40% to 50% of them singletons. The CDR3 loop spans 14 amino acids. The V and J ends lost 6 bases and 7 bases, in that order; junction bases with no gene match: 10. Lactation, pregnancy, uncontrolled infections and other autoimmune diseases were all grounds for excluding patients. Orbital computed tomography, together with clinical symptoms, serum thyroxine, TRAb and thyroid ultrasound, was used for diagnosis. This clonotype was found a few times. Its antigen is unidentified.

The sequence came from an adult man with Graves' ophthalmopathy. This chain joins TRBV12-3 or TRBV12-4 and TRBJ1-2; 8 bases fit TRBD1. The sequencing sample was made of peripheral blood. CDR3: CASSSATGAFGYTF. In DNA, the CDR3 is TGTGCCAGCAGCTCCGCGACAGGGGCATTTGGCTACACCTTC.